The T cell receptor beta chain described here comes from a study of control samples from healthy donors and cancer patients. The CDR3 is 12 amino acids. Germline assignment: CDR1 GTSNPN and CDR2 SVGIG (reference sequence). Trimming cost V 4 bases and J 4 bases, with 9 bases left between them. Using immunoSEQ multiplex PCR, the repertoire was profiled, and TCRdb retains in-frame clones only, with some absent. The sample has tens of thousands of clones; around 87% are singletons. The sequence derives from a woman in her fifties or sixties with head and neck cancer. The sample was PBMCs. The chain carries TRBV30 and TRBJ2-3, with TRBD2 as a possible D gene (6 bases). The CDR3, as DNA: TGTGCCTGGACGGGGGTGGCAGATACGCAGTATTTT. Its translation: CAWTGVADTQYF.